The clone carrying this T cell receptor (beta chain) showed up just a few times. RNA transcripts yielded amplified TCR beta CDR3 regions. During a first-round RT-PCR of the TCR CDR3, the HTBI primer set was used. MiXCR, run by TCRdb on the multiplex PCR reads, gives a single entry per CDR3 protein. The table shows about 600,000 distinct CDR3 sequences, with around 15% occurring only once. This entry is derived from a study of T cells in Graves' hyperthyroidism and ophthalmopathy. V shed 1 base and J shed 3 bases, with 10 bases lying between them. The CDR3 spans 14 residues. Germline CDR1 is MNHNS and CDR2 is SASEGT.

The sample taken for sequencing was blood. The TCR was taken from a woman in her 40s with Graves' ophthalmopathy. The chain uses TRBV6-1 and TRBJ2-7, with D possibly called TRBD1 or TRBD2 (6 bases each). CDR3 residues: CASSEEGGFYEQYF. The CDR3 region has the DNA TGTGCCAGCAGTGAAGAAGGGGGGTTCTACGAGCAGTACTTC.